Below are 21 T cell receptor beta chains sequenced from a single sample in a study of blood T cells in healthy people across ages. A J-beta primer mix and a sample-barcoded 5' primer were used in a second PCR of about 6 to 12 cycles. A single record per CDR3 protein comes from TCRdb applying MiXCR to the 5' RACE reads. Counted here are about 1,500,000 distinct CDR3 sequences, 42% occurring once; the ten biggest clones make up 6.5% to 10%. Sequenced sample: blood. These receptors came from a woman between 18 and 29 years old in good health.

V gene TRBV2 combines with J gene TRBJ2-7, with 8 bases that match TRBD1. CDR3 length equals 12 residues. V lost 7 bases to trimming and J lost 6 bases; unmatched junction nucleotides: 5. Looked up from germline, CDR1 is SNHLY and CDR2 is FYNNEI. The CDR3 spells CASTDTGGEQYF. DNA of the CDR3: TGTGCCAGCACTGATACAGGGGGCGAGCAGTACTTC.

In DNA, the CDR3 is TGTGCCAGCTCACAGGACAGGGAGTACCAAGAGACCCAGTACTTC. This codes for CASSQDREYQETQYF. The chain combines TRBV18 with TRBJ2-5; 8 nucleotides match TRBD1. CDR1 is KGHSH and CDR2 is LQKENI in the germline V gene. The CDR3 is 15 amino acids. V was pared by 4 bases and J by 0 bases, with 4 bases of the junction left unmatched.

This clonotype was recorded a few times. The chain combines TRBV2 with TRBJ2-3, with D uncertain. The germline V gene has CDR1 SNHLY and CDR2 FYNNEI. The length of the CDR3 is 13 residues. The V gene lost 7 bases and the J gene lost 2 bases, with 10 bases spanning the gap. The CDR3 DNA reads TGTGCCAGCAAAGGACCGGTCACAGATACGCAGTATTTT. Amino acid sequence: CASKGPVTDTQYF.

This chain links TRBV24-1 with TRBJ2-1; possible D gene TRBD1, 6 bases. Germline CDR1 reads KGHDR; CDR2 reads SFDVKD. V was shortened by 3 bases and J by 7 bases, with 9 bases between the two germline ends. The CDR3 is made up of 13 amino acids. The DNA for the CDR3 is TGTGCCACCAGTGATGTGGGGGCGAATGAGCAGTTCTTC. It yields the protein CATSDVGANEQFF.

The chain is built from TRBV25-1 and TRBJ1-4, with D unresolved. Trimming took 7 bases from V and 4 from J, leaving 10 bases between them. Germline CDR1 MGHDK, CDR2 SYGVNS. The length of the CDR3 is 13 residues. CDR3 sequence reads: CASNGQNNEKLFF. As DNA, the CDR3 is TGTGCCAGCAATGGGCAGAATAATGAAAAACTGTTTTTT.

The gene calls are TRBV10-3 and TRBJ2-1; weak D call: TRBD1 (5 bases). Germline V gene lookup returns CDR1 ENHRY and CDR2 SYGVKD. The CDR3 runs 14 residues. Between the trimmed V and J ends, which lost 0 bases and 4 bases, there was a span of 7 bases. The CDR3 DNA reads TGTGCCATCAGTGAGTCCCCAGGGTACAATGAGCAGTTCTTC. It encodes CAISESPGYNEQFF.

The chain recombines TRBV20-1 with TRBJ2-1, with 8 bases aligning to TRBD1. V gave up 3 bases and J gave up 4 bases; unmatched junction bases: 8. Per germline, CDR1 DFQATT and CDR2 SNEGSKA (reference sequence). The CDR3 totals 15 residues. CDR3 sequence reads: CSARFPGGEYNEQFF. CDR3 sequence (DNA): TGCAGTGCTAGGTTCCCAGGGGGCGAGTACAATGAGCAGTTCTTC.

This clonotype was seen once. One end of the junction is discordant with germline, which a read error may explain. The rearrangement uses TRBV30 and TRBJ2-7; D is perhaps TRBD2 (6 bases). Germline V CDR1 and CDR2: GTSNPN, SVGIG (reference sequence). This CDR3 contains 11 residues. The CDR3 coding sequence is TGTGCCGGGAGGTCGGGAAGCGAGCAGTACTTC. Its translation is CAGRSGSEQYF.

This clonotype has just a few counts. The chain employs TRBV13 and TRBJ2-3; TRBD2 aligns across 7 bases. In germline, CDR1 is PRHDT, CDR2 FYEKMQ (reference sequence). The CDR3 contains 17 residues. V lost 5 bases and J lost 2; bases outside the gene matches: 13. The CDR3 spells CASSSSPGTTDTDTQYF. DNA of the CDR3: TGTGCCAGCAGCAGCTCACCAGGGACTACCGACACAGATACGCAGTATTTT.

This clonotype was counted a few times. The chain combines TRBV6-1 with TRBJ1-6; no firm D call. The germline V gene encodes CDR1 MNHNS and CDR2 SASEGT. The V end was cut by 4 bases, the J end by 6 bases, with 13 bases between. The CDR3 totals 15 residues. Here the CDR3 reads CASSVEVLFNSPLHF. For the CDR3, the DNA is TGTGCCAGCAGTGTTGAAGTCCTTTTTAATTCACCCCTCCACTTT.

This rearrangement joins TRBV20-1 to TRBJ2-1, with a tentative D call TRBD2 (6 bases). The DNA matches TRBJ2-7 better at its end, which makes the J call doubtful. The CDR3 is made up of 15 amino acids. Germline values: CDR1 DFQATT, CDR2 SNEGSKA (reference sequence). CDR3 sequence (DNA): TGCAGTGCGGGCCCTGGGGGGAGCTCCTACAATGAGCAGTACTTC. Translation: CSAGPGGSSYNEQYF.

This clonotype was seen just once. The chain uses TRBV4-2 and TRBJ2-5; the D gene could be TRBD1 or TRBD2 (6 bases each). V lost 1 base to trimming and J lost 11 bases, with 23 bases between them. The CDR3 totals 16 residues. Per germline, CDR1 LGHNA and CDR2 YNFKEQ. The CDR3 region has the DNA TGTGCCAGCAGCCAAGGGGTGGGGGGCGGCTTAAATGAGCAGTACTTC. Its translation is CASSQGVGGGLNEQYF.

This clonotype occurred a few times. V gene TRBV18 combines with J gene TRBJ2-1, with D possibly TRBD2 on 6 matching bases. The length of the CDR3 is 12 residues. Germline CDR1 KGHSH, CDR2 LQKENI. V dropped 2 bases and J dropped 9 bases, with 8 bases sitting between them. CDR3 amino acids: CASSPSRGEQFF. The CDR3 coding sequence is TGTGCCAGCTCACCATCGCGGGGTGAGCAGTTCTTC. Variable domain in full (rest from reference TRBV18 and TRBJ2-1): NAGVMQNPRHLVRRRGQEARLRCSPMKGHSHVYWYRQLPEEGLKFMVYLQKENIIDESGMPKERFSAEFPKEGPSILRIQQVVRGDSAAYFCASSPSRGEQFFGPGTRLTVL.

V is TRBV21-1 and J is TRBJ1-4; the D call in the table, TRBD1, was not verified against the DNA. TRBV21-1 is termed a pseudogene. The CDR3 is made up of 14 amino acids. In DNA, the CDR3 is TGTGCCAGCAGGGGCAACAGGGGGCGGGAAAAACTGTTTTTT. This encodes CASRGNRGREKLFF.

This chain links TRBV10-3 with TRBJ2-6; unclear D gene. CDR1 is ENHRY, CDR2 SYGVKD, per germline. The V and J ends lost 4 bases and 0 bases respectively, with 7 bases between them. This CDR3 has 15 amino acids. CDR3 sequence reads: CAISGQSSGANVLTF. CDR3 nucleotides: TGTGCCATCAGTGGCCAGAGCTCTGGGGCCAACGTCCTGACTTTC.

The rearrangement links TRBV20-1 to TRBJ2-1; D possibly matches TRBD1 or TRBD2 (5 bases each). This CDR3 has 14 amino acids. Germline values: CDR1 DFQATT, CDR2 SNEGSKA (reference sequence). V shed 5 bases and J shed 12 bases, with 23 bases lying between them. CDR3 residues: CSAHRDGDISGQFF. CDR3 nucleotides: TGCAGTGCTCACCGGGACGGAGACATTTCTGGGCAGTTCTTC.

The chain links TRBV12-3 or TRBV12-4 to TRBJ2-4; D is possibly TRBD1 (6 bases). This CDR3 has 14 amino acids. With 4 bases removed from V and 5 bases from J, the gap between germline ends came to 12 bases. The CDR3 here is CASSSGVGENIQYF. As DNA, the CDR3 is TGTGCCAGCAGTTCAGGGGTTGGTGAAAACATTCAGTACTTC.

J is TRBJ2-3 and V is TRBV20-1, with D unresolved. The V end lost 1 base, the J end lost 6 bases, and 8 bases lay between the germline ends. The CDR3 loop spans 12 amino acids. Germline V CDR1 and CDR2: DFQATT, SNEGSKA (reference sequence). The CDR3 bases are TGCAGTGCTAGAGCCCCCTCGGATACGCAGTATTTT. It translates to CSARAPSDTQYF.

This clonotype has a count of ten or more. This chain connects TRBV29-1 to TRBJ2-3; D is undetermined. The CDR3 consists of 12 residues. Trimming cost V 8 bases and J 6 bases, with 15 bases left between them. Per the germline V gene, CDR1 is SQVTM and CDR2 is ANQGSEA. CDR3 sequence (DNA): TGCAGCCTGAGGCAAGGTGTGGATACGCAGTATTTT. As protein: CSLRQGVDTQYF.

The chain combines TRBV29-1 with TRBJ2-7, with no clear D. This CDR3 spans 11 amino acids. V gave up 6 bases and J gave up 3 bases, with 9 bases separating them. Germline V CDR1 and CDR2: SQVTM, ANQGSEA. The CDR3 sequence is CSVPFGYEQYF. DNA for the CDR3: TGCAGCGTGCCCTTTGGCTACGAGCAGTACTTC.

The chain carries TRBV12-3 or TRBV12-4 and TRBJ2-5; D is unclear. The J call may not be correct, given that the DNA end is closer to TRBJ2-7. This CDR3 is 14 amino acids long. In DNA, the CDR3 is TGTGCCAGCAGTTTAGATCCTTCTGCCCACGAGCAGTACTTC. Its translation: CASSLDPSAHEQYF.